A selection of T cell receptor beta chains follows, all from one sample in a study of cytomegalovirus exposure and HLA in healthy donors. Profiling relied on immunoSEQ multiplex PCR, and the TCRdb table lists in-frame clones only, not all of them. Of about 120,000 clones in the sample, approximately 79% are singletons; the top ten hold more than 15%. The sequenced sample consisted of PBMCs. The source of these receptors is a man aged 45-65 years in good health and CMV-seropositive. Each CDR3 is given with its conserved first and last residue. The D gene is left open where the match is weak. Rows may omit the clone size; those that give it use once, few, many or a size class.

V gene: TRBV18; D gene: NA; clone size: NA; J gene: TRBJ2-1; CDR3 protein: CASSPPEGAAYNEQFF; CDR3 DNA: TGTGCCAGCTCACCACCGGAGGGGGCCGCCTACAATGAGCAGTTCTTC
V gene: TRBV5-1; D gene: NA; clone size: once; J gene: TRBJ2-6; CDR3 protein: CASTQGSGANVLTF; CDR3 DNA: TGCGCCAGCACCCAGGGTTCTGGGGCCAACGTCCTGACTTTC
V gene: TRBV19; D gene: NA; clone size: NA; J gene: TRBJ2-7; CDR3 protein: CASSSQQNPPYEQYF; CDR3 DNA: TGTGCCAGTAGTAGCCAACAAAACCCTCCCTACGAGCAGTACTTC
V gene: TRBV18; D gene: NA; clone size: NA; J gene: TRBJ1-1; CDR3 protein: CASSPLGLGDTEAFF; CDR3 DNA: TGTGCCAGCTCACCGCTTGGCCTAGGGGACACTGAAGCTTTCTTT
V gene: TRBV5-1; D gene: NA; clone size: few; J gene: TRBJ2-7; CDR3 protein: CASSLTGYPYEQYF; CDR3 DNA: TGCGCCAGCAGCTTGACAGGGTACCCCTACGAGCAGTACTTC
V gene: TRBV9; D gene: TRBD1; clone size: NA; J gene: TRBJ1-1; CDR3 protein: CASSAPGQGRTEAFF; CDR3 DNA: TGTGCCAGCAGCGCCCCGGGACAGGGGCGAACTGAAGCTTTCTTT
V gene: TRBV4-2; D gene: NA; clone size: NA; J gene: TRBJ1-5; CDR3 protein: CASSQASGQSNQPQHF; CDR3 DNA: TGTGCCAGCAGCCAAGCGTCAGGACAGTCAAATCAGCCCCAGCATTTT
V gene: TRBV19; D gene: TRBD1; clone size: NA; J gene: TRBJ1-4; CDR3 protein: CASSFRGTDEKLFF; CDR3 DNA: TGTGCCAGTAGTTTCAGGGGGACCGATGAAAAACTGTTTTTT
V gene: TRBV6-5; D gene: TRBD1; clone size: once; J gene: TRBJ1-2; CDR3 protein: CASSSGQGSDGHTF; CDR3 DNA: TGTGCCAGCAGTAGCGGACAGGGTTCGGATGGCCACACCTTC
V gene: TRBV2; D gene: NA; clone size: NA; J gene: TRBJ1-1; CDR3 protein: CASSVQGNTEAFF; CDR3 DNA: TGTGCCAGCAGTGTCCAGGGTAACACTGAAGCTTTCTTT
V gene: TRBV14; D gene: TRBD1; clone size: NA; J gene: TRBJ2-1; CDR3 protein: CASSPGQAIGQFF; CDR3 DNA: TGTGCCAGCAGCCCGGGACAGGCAATTGGGCAGTTCTTC
V gene: TRBV7-6; D gene: NA; clone size: NA; J gene: TRBJ1-3; CDR3 protein: CASSSIGGISGNTIYF; CDR3 DNA: TGTGCCAGCAGCTCGATCGGCGGGATCTCTGGAAACACCATATATTTT
V gene: TRBV6-5; D gene: NA; clone size: NA; J gene: TRBJ1-5; CDR3 protein: CASSYSGSKQPQHF; CDR3 DNA: TGTGCCAGCAGTTACTCAGGGAGTAAGCAGCCCCAGCATTTT
V gene: TRBV9; D gene: TRBD1; clone size: NA; J gene: TRBJ2-3; CDR3 protein: CASSDRGRADTQYF; CDR3 DNA: TGTGCCAGCAGTGACAGGGGTCGCGCAGATACGCAGTATTTT
V gene: TRBV2; D gene: TRBD2; clone size: once; J gene: TRBJ2-1; CDR3 protein: CASSGTSGGAVTYNEQFF; CDR3 DNA: TGTGCCAGCAGTGGGACTAGCGGGGGGGCTGTGACCTACAATGAGCAGTTCTTC
V gene: TRBV5-1; D gene: TRBD2; clone size: NA; J gene: TRBJ2-7; CDR3 protein: CASSLLASGGYEQYF; CDR3 DNA: TGCGCCAGCAGCTTGCTAGCTAGCGGGGGCTACGAGCAGTACTTC
V gene: TRBV7-2; D gene: NA; clone size: few; J gene: TRBJ2-2; CDR3 protein: CASKHVDRQTGELFF; CDR3 DNA: TGTGCCAGCAAGCACGTGGACAGACAAACCGGGGAGCTGTTTTTT
V gene: TRBV6-6; D gene: TRBD2; clone size: NA; J gene: TRBJ2-2; CDR3 protein: CASKVLAGGTGELFF; CDR3 DNA: TGTGCCAGTAAGGTCCTAGCGGGAGGGACCGGGGAGCTGTTTTTT
V gene: TRBV28; D gene: TRBD2; clone size: NA; J gene: TRBJ2-1; CDR3 protein: CASTAARLAGGSNEQFF; CDR3 DNA: TGTGCCAGCACCGCCGCACGGCTAGCGGGAGGGTCCAATGAGCAGTTCTTC
V gene: TRBV15; D gene: NA; clone size: NA; J gene: TRBJ1-5; CDR3 protein: CATSRDRVEPQHF; CDR3 DNA: TGTGCCACCAGCAGAGATCGCGTGGAGCCCCAGCATTTT
V gene: TRBV9; D gene: NA; clone size: NA; J gene: TRBJ2-7; CDR3 protein: CASSVEGNSYEQYF; CDR3 DNA: TGTGCCAGCAGCGTGGAGGGGAACTCCTACGAGCAGTACTTC
V gene: TRBV11-2; D gene: NA; clone size: NA; J gene: TRBJ2-5; CDR3 protein: CASSHRGLTQEMSQYF; CDR3 DNA: TGTGCCAGCAGCCACCGCGGACTTACCCAAGAGATGTCCCAGTACTTC
V gene: TRBV18; D gene: NA; clone size: once; J gene: TRBJ2-3; CDR3 protein: CASSQGVPTSTDTQYF; CDR3 DNA: TGTGCCAGCTCACAGGGAGTGCCGACTAGCACAGATACGCAGTATTTT
V gene: TRBV6-6; D gene: TRBD1; clone size: NA; J gene: TRBJ2-7; CDR3 protein: CASSYSPGQGVHEQYF; CDR3 DNA: TGTGCCAGCAGTTACTCACCGGGACAGGGGGTACACGAGCAGTACTTC
V gene: TRBV4-3; D gene: NA; clone size: NA; J gene: TRBJ1-4; CDR3 protein: CASSQDRYLLNEKLFF; CDR3 DNA: TGCGCCAGCAGCCAAGATCGGTATCTGCTAAATGAAAAACTGTTTTTT
V gene: TRBV29-1; D gene: NA; clone size: NA; J gene: TRBJ1-1; CDR3 protein: CSVEVQGGPDTEAFF; CDR3 DNA: TGCAGCGTTGAAGTGCAAGGGGGTCCGGACACTGAAGCTTTCTTT
V gene: TRBV27; D gene: NA; clone size: NA; J gene: TRBJ2-7; CDR3 protein: CASSLSYSGTSYEQYF; CDR3 DNA: TGTGCCAGCAGTTTATCATATTCGGGGACTTCCTACGAGCAGTACTTC
V gene: TRBV7-9; D gene: NA; clone size: once; J gene: TRBJ2-2; CDR3 protein: CASSTNTGELFF; CDR3 DNA: TGTGCCAGCAGTACGAACACCGGGGAGCTGTTTTTT
V gene: TRBV2; D gene: NA; clone size: NA; J gene: TRBJ2-7; CDR3 protein: CASSKNREPHYEQYF; CDR3 DNA: TGTGCCAGCAGCAAGAACAGAGAACCCCACTACGAGCAGTACTTC
V gene: TRBV6-6; D gene: TRBD1; clone size: once; J gene: TRBJ2-7; CDR3 protein: CASSGQGSNEQYF; CDR3 DNA: TGTGCCAGCAGCGGACAGGGAAGTAACGAGCAGTACTTC
V gene: TRBV19; D gene: TRBD2; clone size: NA; J gene: TRBJ2-1; CDR3 protein: CASSTSGSGGDEQFF; CDR3 DNA: TGTGCCAGTAGTACTAGCGGGAGTGGAGGCGATGAGCAGTTCTTC
V gene: TRBV27; D gene: NA; clone size: once; J gene: TRBJ2-7; CDR3 protein: CASSLSFQGKVGEQYF; CDR3 DNA: TGTGCCAGCAGTTTATCGTTTCAGGGGAAAGTCGGCGAGCAGTACTTC
V gene: TRBV7-2; D gene: TRBD2; clone size: few; J gene: TRBJ2-2; CDR3 protein: CASSRTSGGTGELFF; CDR3 DNA: TGTGCCAGCAGCCGGACTAGCGGGGGGACCGGGGAGCTGTTTTTT
V gene: TRBV5-1; D gene: NA; clone size: NA; J gene: TRBJ1-6; CDR3 protein: CASSLDEGRHSPLHF; CDR3 DNA: TGCGCCAGCAGCTTGGATGAGGGTAGGCATTCACCCCTCCACTTT
V gene: TRBV6-1; D gene: TRBD2; clone size: NA; J gene: TRBJ2-3; CDR3 protein: CASIFYTSDLDTQYF; CDR3 DNA: TGTGCCAGCATTTTTTACACTAGCGACTTAGATACGCAGTATTTT
V gene: TRBV11-2; D gene: TRBD1; clone size: NA; J gene: TRBJ1-4; CDR3 protein: CASSPMPNRGEKLFF; CDR3 DNA: TGTGCCAGCAGCCCAATGCCCAACAGGGGTGAAAAACTGTTTTTT
V gene: TRBV2; D gene: NA; clone size: NA; J gene: TRBJ1-5; CDR3 protein: CASSYGSNQPQHF; CDR3 DNA: TGTGCCAGCAGCTATGGTAGCAATCAGCCCCAGCATTTT
V gene: TRBV4-1; D gene: TRBD1; clone size: NA; J gene: TRBJ2-3; CDR3 protein: CASSPRTGTGGTDTQYF; CDR3 DNA: TGCGCCAGCAGCCCGAGGACCGGGACAGGGGGTACAGATACGCAGTATTTT
V gene: TRBV7-7; D gene: TRBD1; clone size: NA; J gene: TRBJ2-7; CDR3 protein: CASSSDRDGERYF; CDR3 DNA: TGTGCCAGCAGTTCCGACAGGGATGGCGAGCGGTACTTC
V gene: TRBV11-2; D gene: TRBD2; clone size: NA; J gene: TRBJ2-1; CDR3 protein: CASSPDRGGTYNEQFF; CDR3 DNA: TGTGCCAGCAGCCCCGACCGGGGGGGAACCTACAATGAGCAGTTCTTC
V gene: TRBV19; D gene: TRBD2; clone size: NA; J gene: TRBJ2-7; CDR3 protein: CASRKGTSVDEQYF; CDR3 DNA: TGTGCCAGTAGAAAAGGGACTAGCGTCGACGAGCAGTACTTC
V gene: TRBV7-9; D gene: TRBD1; clone size: NA; J gene: TRBJ2-3; CDR3 protein: CASSFWAGTGGITDTQYF; CDR3 DNA: TGTGCCAGCAGCTTTTGGGCCGGGACAGGGGGCATCACAGATACGCAGTATTTT
V gene: TRBV29-1; D gene: TRBD1; clone size: NA; J gene: TRBJ1-2; CDR3 protein: CSARQGANYGYTF; CDR3 DNA: TGCAGCGCTCGACAGGGGGCTAACTATGGCTACACCTTC
V gene: TRBV4-3; D gene: NA; clone size: NA; J gene: TRBJ1-3; CDR3 protein: CASSQEVENTIYF; CDR3 DNA: TGCGCCAGCAGCCAAGAAGTAGAAAACACCATATATTTT
V gene: TRBV9; D gene: NA; clone size: NA; J gene: TRBJ2-7; CDR3 protein: CASSPRHGPSGYEQYF; CDR3 DNA: TGTGCCAGCAGCCCCCGTCATGGTCCCTCGGGCTACGAGCAGTACTTC
V gene: TRBV2; D gene: NA; clone size: NA; J gene: TRBJ2-3; CDR3 protein: CASSRDSIGGDTQYF; CDR3 DNA: TGTGCCAGCAGTCGGGACTCGATTGGGGGAGATACGCAGTATTTT
V gene: TRBV19; D gene: TRBD2; clone size: NA; J gene: TRBJ2-1; CDR3 protein: CASSIIAGALDEQFF; CDR3 DNA: TGTGCCAGTAGTATAATAGCGGGGGCCCTAGATGAGCAGTTCTTC
V gene: TRBV19; D gene: NA; clone size: NA; J gene: TRBJ1-6; CDR3 protein: CASIDTGLDSPLHF; CDR3 DNA: TGTGCCAGTATCGATACAGGGCTGGATTCACCCCTCCACTTT
V gene: TRBV5-1; D gene: TRBD2; clone size: NA; J gene: TRBJ2-5; CDR3 protein: CASRGIAGAQETQYF; CDR3 DNA: TGCGCCAGCAGGGGGATAGCGGGGGCCCAAGAGACCCAGTACTTC
V gene: TRBV4-3; D gene: TRBD2; clone size: NA; J gene: TRBJ2-1; CDR3 protein: CASSRTQTSGTYNEQFF; CDR3 DNA: TGCGCCAGCAGCCGAACCCAGACTAGCGGGACTTACAATGAGCAGTTCTTC
V gene: TRBV6-6; D gene: NA; clone size: few; J gene: TRBJ1-4; CDR3 protein: CASSYSRGGNEKLFF; CDR3 DNA: TGTGCCAGCAGTTACTCGCGGGGGGGCAATGAAAAACTGTTTTTT
V gene: TRBV7-6; D gene: TRBD1; clone size: NA; J gene: TRBJ2-1; CDR3 protein: CASSSRQGSYNEQFF; CDR3 DNA: TGTGCCAGCAGCTCAAGACAGGGGTCCTACAATGAGCAGTTCTTC
V gene: TRBV14; D gene: NA; clone size: few; J gene: TRBJ2-7; CDR3 protein: CASAYRAYEQYF; CDR3 DNA: TGTGCCAGCGCTTACCGGGCCTACGAGCAGTACTTC
V gene: TRBV7-2; D gene: NA; clone size: NA; J gene: TRBJ2-1; CDR3 protein: CASSPEGAVSIYNEQFF; CDR3 DNA: TGTGCCAGCAGCCCGGAAGGGGCGGTCTCTATCTACAATGAGCAGTTCTTC
V gene: TRBV15; D gene: TRBD2; clone size: NA; J gene: TRBJ2-3; CDR3 protein: CATSTGTSGRTDTQYF; CDR3 DNA: TGTGCCACCAGCACAGGGACTAGCGGGAGGACAGATACGCAGTATTTT
V gene: TRBV4-3; D gene: NA; clone size: NA; J gene: TRBJ1-4; CDR3 protein: CASSQGAGRGEKLFF; CDR3 DNA: TGCGCCAGCAGCCAAGGGGCCGGGCGGGGAGAAAAACTGTTTTTT
V gene: TRBV4-3; D gene: TRBD1; clone size: NA; J gene: TRBJ2-1; CDR3 protein: CASSQGVGQGASNEQFF; CDR3 DNA: TGCGCCAGCAGCCAGGGAGTGGGACAGGGGGCATCAAATGAGCAGTTCTTC
V gene: TRBV29-1; D gene: TRBD1; clone size: NA; J gene: TRBJ1-2; CDR3 protein: CSVSPGQRIGYTF; CDR3 DNA: TGCAGCGTTTCACCGGGACAGCGTATAGGCTACACCTTC
V gene: TRBV9; D gene: NA; clone size: NA; J gene: TRBJ2-1; CDR3 protein: CASSVVIGAGDNEQFF; CDR3 DNA: TGTGCCAGCAGCGTCGTTATAGGGGCTGGGGACAATGAGCAGTTCTTC